One and the same sample provided the 4 T cell receptor beta chains below, sequenced in a study of blood T cell repertoires in COVID-19. Sequencing used immunoSEQ multiplex PCR; TCRdb keeps in-frame clones, though not all of them. The sample has around 20,000 clones, less than 95% seen once. Input material: peripheral blood. The receptor source for this set is a human donor in a cohort sampled during active COVID-19.

The gene calls are TRBV24-1 and TRBJ1-5, with a weak D call TRBD1 (6 bases). The CDR3 sequence is 15 residues long. Germline CDR1 reads KGHDR; CDR2 reads SFDVKD. Between the trimmed V and J ends, which lost 5 bases and 4 bases, there was a span of 14 bases. The CDR3 is CATSAAGAENQPQHF. The CDR3 DNA is TGTGCCACCAGTGCTGCAGGGGCGGAGAATCAGCCCCAGCATTTT.

The V and J genes are TRBV7-3 and TRBJ1-1; 10 nucleotides line up with TRBD1. CDR1 is SGHTA, CDR2 FQGTGA, per germline. The CDR3 sequence is 14 residues long. The J segment lost 4 bases and the V segment lost 5 bases, leaving 4 bases of the junction unmatched. In nucleotides, the CDR3 is TGTGCCAGCAGCCAAGGGACAGGGGCCACTGAAGCTTTCTTT. Amino acid sequence: CASSQGTGATEAFF.

The genes are TRBV7-9 and TRBJ1-4, with D possibly being TRBD1 (6 bases). V lost 5 bases, J lost 1 base, and 14 bases lay in between. The germline gives CDR1 SEHNR, CDR2 FQNEAQ (reference sequence). CDR3 length: 16 amino acids. DNA for the CDR3: TGTGCCAGCAGCCTACAGGGTTATGGAACTAATGAAAAACTGTTTTTT. This translates into CASSLQGYGTNEKLFF.

The V call is TRBV6-5, the J call TRBJ1-1; 8 bases map to TRBD1. Germline V gene lookup returns CDR1 MNHEY and CDR2 SVGAGI. Trimming removed 5 bases from V and 1 base from J; junction bases left unmatched: 3. This CDR3 is 14 amino acids long. This chain's CDR3 is CASSNRGTNTEAFF. CDR3 nucleotide sequence: TGTGCCAGCAGTAACAGGGGGACGAACACTGAAGCTTTCTTT.